One sample yielded the 15 T cell receptor beta chains listed below, sequenced in a study of identifying expanded T cells in peripheral blood. Here immunoSEQ multiplex PCR was the method, and the copy in TCRdb shows in-frame clones only, minus some. The profile shows approximately 110,000 clones, 85% to 90% of them singletons. Sequencing was carried out using blood. The source of these receptors is a person aged 18-69 years in good health.

V gene TRBV7-2 combines with J gene TRBJ1-3; no clear D gene. The CDR3 is 15 residues long. Deletions cut 7 bases from V and 2 bases from J, with 15 bases between. CDR1 is SGHTA, CDR2 FQGNSA, per germline. The chain's CDR3 is CASTTGFVTGNTIYF. In nucleotides, the CDR3 is TGTGCCAGCACCACCGGTTTCGTCACTGGAAACACCATATATTTT.

In its sample, this clone was seen a few times. The rearrangement joins TRBV4-3 to TRBJ2-3, with 9 bases identical to TRBD2. CDR3 length: 17 amino acids. Germline-derived CDR1 and CDR2 are LGHNA and YSLEER. V was pared by 0 bases and J by 4 bases, with 8 bases of the junction left unmatched. CDR3 nucleotides: TGCGCCAGCAGCCAAGATCTACAGCGGGGGGCCCCAGATACGCAGTATTTT. It yields the protein CASSQDLQRGAPDTQYF.

With respect to this clone: Other DNA sequences in this specimen translate into the identical CDR3. The chain employs TRBV7-8 and TRBJ1-1; D call uncertain. This CDR3 contains 14 residues. The V gene's germline CDR1 is SGHVS and CDR2 FQNEAQ. The germline V and J ends were trimmed by 1 base and 0 bases, with 6 bases remaining between them. CDR3 DNA sequence: TGTGCCAGCAGCTTAGTTGGGCTGAACACTGAAGCTTTCTTT. The encoded protein is CASSLVGLNTEAFF.

This clone was found once. The chain has TRBV5-1 and TRBJ2-3; 8 nucleotides agree with TRBD2. CDR1 is SGHRS and CDR2 is YFSETQ in the germline V gene. Unmatched junction bases numbered 3, after V lost 3 bases and J lost 0 bases. The CDR3 runs to 15 residues. CDR3 sequence reads: CASSSSGSSTDTQYF. As DNA, the CDR3 is TGCGCCAGCAGCTCTAGCGGGTCTAGCACAGATACGCAGTATTTT.

This rearrangement joins TRBV28 to TRBJ2-1; D remains ambiguous. V was cut by 6 bases and J by 8 bases, with 11 bases left in between. CDR3 length: 12 residues. Germline CDR1 and CDR2: MDHEN and SYDVKM. Here the CDR3 reads CASSPPRDEQFF. DNA for the CDR3: TGTGCCAGCAGCCCCCCCCGGGATGAGCAGTTCTTC.

The V call is TRBV9, the J call TRBJ2-1; 8 bases are a match to TRBD1. CDR3 length: 17 residues. The trim removed 3 bases at V and 5 bases at J, leaving 13 bases unmatched. Looked up from germline, CDR1 is SGDLS and CDR2 is YYNGEE. As DNA, the CDR3 is TGTGCCAGCAGCGGAAACCCCAGGGGGCGTAGTAACAATGAGCAGTTCTTC. Residues: CASSGNPRGRSNNEQFF. Together with reference TRBV9 and TRBJ2-1, the CDR3 gives the full variable domain: DSGVTQTPKHLITATGQRVTLRCSPRSGDLSVYWYQQSLDQGLQFLIQYYNGEERAKGNILERFSAQQFPDLHSELNLSSLELGDSALYFCASSGNPRGRSNNEQFFGPGTRLTVL.

The count of this clone is one. CDR3 amino acids: CASSEVPSSGAVWGYEQYF. The CDR3 bases are TGTGCCAGCAGCGAAGTGCCCTCTAGCGGGGCGGTCTGGGGTTACGAGCAGTACTTC. The rearrangement uses TRBV21-1 and TRBJ2-7; TRBD2 is taken as the D call from the table, unchecked against the DNA. TRBV21-1 is termed a pseudogene. The CDR3 covers 19 residues.

This rearrangement joins TRBV6-4 to TRBJ2-2; 8 bases fit TRBD1. Germline V CDR1 and CDR2: MRHNA, SNTAGT. V lost 3 bases to trimming and J lost 2 bases; unmatched junction nucleotides: 2. The CDR3 consists of 15 residues. The chain's CDR3 is CASSETGGNTGELFF. The CDR3 DNA sequence: TGTGCCAGCAGTGAAACAGGGGGTAACACCGGGGAGCTGTTTTTT.

The chain links TRBV19 to TRBJ1-3; D is undetermined. The CDR3 length is 13 residues. The germline CDR1 and CDR2 sequences are LNHDA and SQIVND (reference sequence). The V and J ends lost 10 bases and 0 bases respectively, with 10 bases between them. The CDR3, as DNA: TGTGCCACCCGCGCGACCTCTGGAAACACCATATATTTT. Translating gives CATRATSGNTIYF.

The chain is built from TRBV7-9 and TRBJ2-5; D assignment may be TRBD1 or TRBD2 (5 bases each). The germline V gene encodes CDR1 SEHNR and CDR2 FQNEAQ (reference sequence). The V end was cut by 3 bases, the J end by 3 bases, with 11 bases between. The CDR3 runs to 14 residues. CDR3 coding DNA: TGTGCCAGCAGCTTTTCCGGGGCGAAAGAGACCCAGTACTTC. This encodes CASSFSGAKETQYF.

The chain uses TRBV5-1 and TRBJ2-5; D is unclear. Germline CDR1 is SGHRS and CDR2 is YFSETQ. The CDR3 runs to 13 residues. V was pared by 2 bases and J by 2 bases, with 7 bases between. The CDR3 spells CASSFRNQETQYF. The CDR3 DNA is TGCGCCAGCAGCTTTCGCAATCAAGAGACCCAGTACTTC.

The rearrangement uses TRBV5-6 and TRBJ2-7; D gene unclear. With 1 base removed from V and 5 bases from J, the gap between germline ends came to 10 bases. CDR1 is SGHDT and CDR2 is YYEEEE in the germline V gene. The CDR3 covers 13 residues. The DNA of the CDR3 is TGTGCCAGCAGCTTGATAGGGATCAACGAGCAGTACTTC. Translation gives CASSLIGINEQYF.

This sequence joins TRBV4-3 and TRBJ1-5; D remains unclear. V lost 0 bases and J 2 bases, leaving 8 bases between the germline ends. The germline V gene encodes CDR1 LGHNA and CDR2 YSLEER. The CDR3 runs to 15 residues. CDR3 protein: CASSQEWEGNQPQHF. In DNA, the CDR3 is TGCGCCAGCAGCCAAGAGTGGGAGGGCAATCAGCCCCAGCATTTT.

The genes are TRBV5-4 and TRBJ2-6; TRBD2 is a possible D gene (6 bases). The CDR3 covers 13 residues. Between the trimmed V and J ends, which lost 10 bases and 0 bases, there was a span of 8 bases. CDR1 and CDR2 (germline): SGHNT, YYREEE (reference sequence). CDR3 sequence reads: CAAGSSGANVLTF. CDR3 nucleotides: TGTGCCGCGGGGAGCTCTGGGGCCAACGTCCTGACTTTC.

J is TRBJ1-3 and V is TRBV7-6; perhaps TRBD1 as D (6 bases). With 5 bases removed from V and 0 bases from J, the gap between germline ends came to 17 bases. The CDR3 sequence is 17 residues long. Germline CDR1 SGHVS, CDR2 FNYEAQ. The CDR3 loop reads CASSQSAGEHSGNTIYF. The CDR3 bases are TGTGCCAGCAGCCAGAGTGCAGGGGAGCACTCTGGAAACACCATATATTTT.